This T cell receptor (beta chain) was sequenced in a study of human T cells and chemical hapten exposure. Study background: Minor volume differences among pooled libraries chiefly drove per-sample TCR yield variation.

CDR3 length equals 13 residues. V lost 6 bases to trimming and J lost 3 bases, with 12 bases between them. Looked up from germline, CDR1 is KGHSH and CDR2 is LQKENI. Blood, whole and unfractionated, served as the source for total RNA extraction. This clonotype was picked up a small number of times. Its antigen remains unknown. The study used a library that attached unique molecular identifiers to individual cDNA molecules. Authors' data handling: Ranging from roughly 20,000 to 750,000, TCR counts per sample had a median value of roughly 96,000. TCRdb re-analysed the 5' RACE reads in MiXCR, keeping a single row per CDR3 protein. The V and J calls, along with clone size, are taken from TCRdb and not from the paper's own processing. The sample has 110,000 or so distinct CDR3 sequences, roughly a fifth seen once. Whole-study findings and limits: With DPC sensitization, TCRs exceeding 1 in 1000 frequency showed no change.

The source of this sequence is a human donor in good health. The chain joins TRBV18 to TRBJ2-7; D might be TRBD2 (6 bases). CDR3 DNA sequence: TGTGCCAGCTCCCCTGGGAGGTTCTACGAGCAGTACTTC. This translates into CASSPGRFYEQYF.